This T cell receptor (beta chain) was retrieved from a study of T cell repertoires in cytomegalovirus infection. TCRdb used MiXCR to reprocess the reads, holding one entry per CDR3 protein. The sample records under 100,000 distinct CDR3 sequences, around 3.5% being singletons. CDR3 length equals 15 residues. The germline CDR1 and CDR2 sequences are MNHEY and SVGAGI. Trimming cost V 5 bases and J 0 bases, with 8 bases left between them. This clonotype was picked up many times. The sequenced material came from PBMCs. The chain carries TRBV6-5 and TRBJ2-6; tentatively, D is TRBD2 (5 bases). This receptor was obtained from a human donor in good health (CMV status not recorded). Some clones in this sample may be carry-over from other donors' samples. In DNA, the CDR3 is TGTGCCAGCAGTGGGAGCCTCTCTGGGGCCAACGTCCTGACTTTC. Translated, it gives CASSGSLSGANVLTF.